A selection of T cell receptor beta chains follows, all from one sample in a study of Graves' ophthalmopathy and Graves' hyperthyroidism. A single record per CDR3 protein comes from TCRdb applying MiXCR to the multiplex PCR reads. The sample contains about 550,000 distinct CDR3 sequences, about 40% of which appear only once. Sequencing used peripheral blood or thyroid tissue (not recorded which). The receptors were gathered from an adult man with Graves' hyperthyroidism. Both conserved end residues are part of each CDR3. The D gene is left open where the match is weak. Part of the rows lack a size; the others show once, few, many or a class for expanded clones.

D gene: NA
clone size: many
J gene: TRBJ2-5
V gene: TRBV20-1
CDR3 DNA: TGCAGTGCTAGAGACCCCCGAGAGACCCAGTACTTC
CDR3 protein: CSARDPRETQYF

D gene: TRBD1
clone size: few
J gene: TRBJ2-7
V gene: TRBV6-5
CDR3 DNA: TGTGCCATCAGTGATGGACAGGGGGCGTACGAGCAGTACTTC
CDR3 protein: CAISDGQGAYEQYF

D gene: NA
clone size: NA
J gene: TRBJ2-1
V gene: TRBV9
CDR3 DNA: TGTGCCAGCAGCGTAGCGGCACGGTTTTTTAATGAGCAGTTCTTC
CDR3 protein: CASSVAARFFNEQFF

D gene: TRBD2
clone size: NA
J gene: TRBJ2-5
V gene: TRBV7-2
CDR3 DNA: TGTGCCAGCAGCTTATCCGGACTAGTGGGGGGAGGTCAAGAGACCCAGTACTTC
CDR3 protein: CASSLSGLVGGGQETQYF

D gene: NA
clone size: many
J gene: TRBJ1-2
V gene: TRBV25-1
CDR3 DNA: TGTGCCAGCAGTGAATTAGAGGGATCTAAAGGCTACACCTTC
CDR3 protein: CASSELEGSKGYTF

D gene: TRBD1
clone size: NA
J gene: TRBJ2-5
V gene: TRBV10-3
CDR3 DNA: TGTGCCATCAGTGCTAGAGACAGGGTCGAGACCCAGTACTTC
CDR3 protein: CAISARDRVETQYF

D gene: NA
clone size: few
J gene: TRBJ1-1
V gene: TRBV3-1
CDR3 DNA: TGTGCCAGCAGCCCCCGAGACAGGTTAAGTGAAGCTTTCTTT
CDR3 protein: CASSPRDRLSEAFF

D gene: NA
clone size: few
J gene: TRBJ2-5
V gene: TRBV7-3
CDR3 DNA: TGTGCCAGCAGCCGGACAGTCCAAGAGACCCAGTACTTC
CDR3 protein: CASSRTVQETQYF

D gene: TRBD1
clone size: NA
J gene: TRBJ1-2
V gene: TRBV2
CDR3 DNA: TGTGCGGGAACGGACAGGGGCTATGGCTACACCTTC
CDR3 protein: CAGTDRGYGYTF

D gene: NA
clone size: NA
J gene: TRBJ1-2
V gene: TRBV10-3
CDR3 DNA: TGTGCCATCAGTGAGTCAGGGCTCATGGGTAGCGGCTACACCTTC
CDR3 protein: CAISESGLMGSGYTF

D gene: NA
clone size: NA
J gene: TRBJ2-1
V gene: TRBV7-6
CDR3 DNA: TGTGCCAGTCGACGGGGCCTCTCCTACAATGAGCAGTTCTTC
CDR3 protein: CASRRGLSYNEQFF

D gene: NA
clone size: NA
J gene: TRBJ2-7
V gene: TRBV19
CDR3 DNA: TGTGCCAGTAGTATATCAGGGGCCCCCTACGAGCAGTACTTC
CDR3 protein: CASSISGAPYEQYF

D gene: NA
clone size: NA
J gene: TRBJ2-5
V gene: TRBV29-1
CDR3 DNA: TGCAGCTTGGCGGGGGCGCGGGAGACCCAGTACTTC
CDR3 protein: CSLAGARETQYF

D gene: TRBD1
clone size: many
J gene: TRBJ1-1
V gene: TRBV10-2
CDR3 DNA: TGCGCCAGCAGTGAGCCAGTTTTGAGGACAGGGGACATGAACACTGAAGCTTTCTTT
CDR3 protein: CASSEPVLRTGDMNTEAFF

D gene: TRBD1
clone size: many
J gene: TRBJ1-6
V gene: TRBV7-6
CDR3 DNA: TGTGCCAGCAGCTCGGGACAGGGCCAGGTCCCCCTCCACTTT
CDR3 protein: CASSSGQGQVPLHF

D gene: TRBD1
clone size: many
J gene: TRBJ1-2
V gene: TRBV29-1
CDR3 DNA: TGCAGCGTTGAGACAGGGACCGACTATGGCTACACCTTC
CDR3 protein: CSVETGTDYGYTF

D gene: NA
clone size: many
J gene: TRBJ1-1
V gene: TRBV10-3
CDR3 DNA: TGTGCCAACGGACGGATGAACACTGAAGCTTTCTTT
CDR3 protein: CANGRMNTEAFF

D gene: NA
clone size: NA
J gene: TRBJ2-3
V gene: TRBV4-1
CDR3 DNA: TGCGCCAGCAGCACTGCTCCCTCAGATACGCAGTATTTT
CDR3 protein: CASSTAPSDTQYF

D gene: TRBD1
clone size: many
J gene: TRBJ2-7
V gene: TRBV29-1
CDR3 DNA: TGCAGCGTCGGGACAGGCTACCACGAGCAGTACTTC
CDR3 protein: CSVGTGYHEQYF

D gene: TRBD1
clone size: NA
J gene: TRBJ2-2
V gene: TRBV14
CDR3 DNA: TGTGCCAGCAGTAACGACAGGGGGGATTCCGCGAACACCGGGGAGCTGTTTTTT
CDR3 protein: CASSNDRGDSANTGELFF

D gene: NA
clone size: NA
J gene: TRBJ2-1
V gene: TRBV7-9
CDR3 DNA: TGTGCCAGCAGCTTATACCAACGCAATGAGCAGTTCTTC
CDR3 protein: CASSLYQRNEQFF

D gene: NA
clone size: many
J gene: TRBJ1-2
V gene: TRBV14
CDR3 DNA: TGTGCCAGCAGCCAAGCGCCAGGGAGGTATGGCTACACCTTC
CDR3 protein: CASSQAPGRYGYTF

D gene: TRBD1
clone size: NA
J gene: TRBJ1-2
V gene: TRBV27
CDR3 DNA: TGTGCCAGCAGTTACAGCGGGACAGAAAACTATGGCTACACCTTC
CDR3 protein: CASSYSGTENYGYTF

D gene: NA
clone size: many
J gene: TRBJ2-7
V gene: TRBV4-1
CDR3 DNA: TGCGCCAGCAGCCAAGAGACAGTCGGCTCCTACGAGCAGTACTTC
CDR3 protein: CASSQETVGSYEQYF

D gene: TRBD2
clone size: NA
J gene: TRBJ2-1
V gene: TRBV7-8
CDR3 DNA: TGTGCCAGCAGCCAGCGGGAGTACAATGAGCAGTTCTTC
CDR3 protein: CASSQREYNEQFF

D gene: NA
clone size: NA
J gene: TRBJ2-3
V gene: TRBV19
CDR3 DNA: TGTGCCAGTAGTAAGGCCCCAGATACGCAGTATTTT
CDR3 protein: CASSKAPDTQYF

D gene: TRBD1
clone size: NA
J gene: TRBJ1-2
V gene: TRBV7-6
CDR3 DNA: TGTGCCAGCAGATGGACTAGCGGGACAGGGAGACGTGGCTACACCTTC
CDR3 protein: CASRWTSGTGRRGYTF

D gene: NA
clone size: many
J gene: TRBJ1-1
V gene: TRBV9
CDR3 DNA: TGTGCCAGCAGCGTAGGTAGGTACAGGAAGAACACTGAAGCTTTCTTT
CDR3 protein: CASSVGRYRKNTEAFF

D gene: NA
clone size: many
J gene: TRBJ2-7
V gene: TRBV5-1
CDR3 DNA: TGCGCCAGCAGCCCACAGACGGGGGAAGACTACGAGCAGTACTTC
CDR3 protein: CASSPQTGEDYEQYF

D gene: NA
clone size: many
J gene: TRBJ1-5
V gene: TRBV6-6
CDR3 DNA: TGTGCCAGCAGTTACGGGGAGAGCAATCAGCCCCAGCATTTT
CDR3 protein: CASSYGESNQPQHF

D gene: NA
clone size: many
J gene: TRBJ1-2
V gene: TRBV5-1
CDR3 DNA: TGCGCCAGCAGCTTGGGAAGGGATGGCTACACCTTC
CDR3 protein: CASSLGRDGYTF

D gene: NA
clone size: many
J gene: TRBJ2-2
V gene: TRBV15
CDR3 DNA: TGTGCCACCAGCAGAGACCGGGGTTTCACCGGGGAGCTGTTTTTT
CDR3 protein: CATSRDRGFTGELFF

D gene: NA
clone size: many
J gene: TRBJ1-2
V gene: TRBV10-3
CDR3 DNA: TGTGCCATCAGTGAGACAGGACAGCCTACTAACTATGGCTACACCTTC
CDR3 protein: CAISETGQPTNYGYTF

D gene: TRBD2
clone size: many
J gene: TRBJ2-1
V gene: TRBV6-5
CDR3 DNA: TGTGCCAGCAGTGAACTAGGACTAGCTTACAATGAGCAGTTCTTC
CDR3 protein: CASSELGLAYNEQFF

D gene: TRBD1
clone size: NA
J gene: TRBJ1-5
V gene: TRBV20-1
CDR3 DNA: TGCAGTGCTACGGACAGGTTTCAGCCCCAGCATTTT
CDR3 protein: CSATDRFQPQHF

D gene: NA
clone size: NA
J gene: TRBJ1-4
V gene: TRBV9
CDR3 DNA: TGTGCCAGCAGCTTGGCCGGGGGGGTAGCAACTAATGAAAAACTGTTTTTT
CDR3 protein: CASSLAGGVATNEKLFF

D gene: TRBD1
clone size: few
J gene: TRBJ2-7
V gene: TRBV19
CDR3 DNA: TGTGCCAGTAGTATCGGGACAGGGTTTTACGAGCAGTACTTC
CDR3 protein: CASSIGTGFYEQYF

D gene: NA
clone size: NA
J gene: TRBJ1-4
V gene: TRBV6-6
CDR3 DNA: TGTGCCAGCAGCCGAGAACCCATTGCGGGACGGCAGAATGAAAAACTGTTTTTT
CDR3 protein: CASSREPIAGRQNEKLFF

D gene: NA
clone size: NA
J gene: TRBJ2-1
V gene: TRBV2
CDR3 DNA: TGTGCCAGCAGGCGAACTGAGGGGAATGAGCAGTTCTTC
CDR3 protein: CASRRTEGNEQFF

D gene: TRBD2
clone size: few
J gene: TRBJ2-1
V gene: TRBV7-2
CDR3 DNA: TGTGCCAGCAGAATGGGACTAGCGGACAATGAGCAGTTCTTC
CDR3 protein: CASRMGLADNEQFF

D gene: TRBD1
clone size: few
J gene: TRBJ1-1
V gene: TRBV2
CDR3 DNA: TGTGCCAGCAGTGAAAGGACAGGGGTCCCTCAAGGGGAAACTGAAGCTTTCTTT
CDR3 protein: CASSERTGVPQGETEAFF

D gene: TRBD2
clone size: NA
J gene: TRBJ2-2
V gene: TRBV6-4
CDR3 DNA: TGTGCCAGCAGTGGGGAGGGCCTCGGCACCGGGGAGCTGTTTTTT
CDR3 protein: CASSGEGLGTGELFF

D gene: NA
clone size: many
J gene: TRBJ2-5
V gene: TRBV7-9
CDR3 DNA: TGTGCCAGCAGCTTCGCTAGGTACCAAGAGACCCAGTACTTC
CDR3 protein: CASSFARYQETQYF

D gene: NA
clone size: many
J gene: TRBJ1-4
V gene: TRBV20-1
CDR3 DNA: TGCAGTGCACAGAGGGCTAATGAAAAACTGTTTTTT
CDR3 protein: CSAQRANEKLFF

D gene: TRBD1
clone size: NA
J gene: TRBJ1-4
V gene: TRBV10-3
CDR3 DNA: TGTGCCAGCAGGGACAGGGGTTCAGGTGAAAAACTGTTTTTT
CDR3 protein: CASRDRGSGEKLFF

D gene: TRBD2
clone size: few
J gene: TRBJ2-2
V gene: TRBV5-4
CDR3 DNA: TGTGCCAGCAGCTGGGGTGTAGCGGGGGGGAACACCGGGGAGCTGTTTTTT
CDR3 protein: CASSWGVAGGNTGELFF

D gene: TRBD1
clone size: few
J gene: TRBJ1-2
V gene: TRBV7-9
CDR3 DNA: TGTGCCAGCAGACAGGGGGCTGGAAACACCTTC
CDR3 protein: CASRQGAGNTF

D gene: TRBD1
clone size: NA
J gene: TRBJ2-7
V gene: TRBV5-5
CDR3 DNA: TGTGCCAGCAGCGACGCACCGGGACAGGCATCCTACGAGCAGTACTTC
CDR3 protein: CASSDAPGQASYEQYF

D gene: TRBD2
clone size: many
J gene: TRBJ2-7
V gene: TRBV7-2
CDR3 DNA: TGTGCCAGCAGCTTAGCTGTTGGGACTAGCGCCTACGAGCAGTACTTC
CDR3 protein: CASSLAVGTSAYEQYF

D gene: TRBD1
clone size: many
J gene: TRBJ2-2
V gene: TRBV7-9
CDR3 DNA: TGTGCCAGCAGCTTGCAGGGGGCGAACACCGGGGAGCTGTTTTTT
CDR3 protein: CASSLQGANTGELFF

D gene: NA
clone size: many
J gene: TRBJ2-6
V gene: TRBV20-1
CDR3 DNA: TGCAGTGCTATGGACGGAGCCTCTGGGGCCAACGTCCTGACTTTC
CDR3 protein: CSAMDGASGANVLTF

D gene: NA
clone size: NA
J gene: TRBJ2-1
V gene: TRBV2
CDR3 DNA: TGTGCCAGCAGTGGAGGCTACAATGAGCAGTTCTTC
CDR3 protein: CASSGGYNEQFF

D gene: TRBD1
clone size: NA
J gene: TRBJ1-2
V gene: TRBV2
CDR3 DNA: TGTGCCAGCAGTAGTCTGGACAGGCCGAACTATGGCTACACCTTC
CDR3 protein: CASSSLDRPNYGYTF

D gene: NA
clone size: many
J gene: TRBJ1-1
V gene: TRBV6-6
CDR3 DNA: TGTGCCAGCAGGGTGAACACTGAAGCTTTCTTT
CDR3 protein: CASRVNTEAFF

D gene: NA
clone size: NA
J gene: TRBJ2-5
V gene: TRBV7-3
CDR3 DNA: TGTGCCAGTCGTGATGTCAGGGGTTCTAAGGAGACCCAGTACTTC
CDR3 protein: CASRDVRGSKETQYF